The 31 T cell receptor beta chains presented below share a single source sample, sequenced in a study of shared clonotypes between healthy human individuals. Produced via immunoSEQ multiplex PCR; TCRdb's table is partial and in-frame only. Among about 700,000 clones listed, around 74% were seen once. The sequenced sample consisted of memory CD4+ T cells sorted from blood. Subset: CD45RA-negative fraction. The receptors here all came from a woman aged 30 to 39 in good health.

V and J are TRBV28 and TRBJ1-2, with D possibly being TRBD1 (6 bases). The CDR3 extends over 14 amino acids. V was shortened by 3 bases and J by 4 bases, with 12 bases between the two germline ends. Germline loops: CDR1 MDHEN, CDR2 SYDVKM. CDR3 amino acids: CASSFTGTSYGYTF. The CDR3, as DNA: TGTGCCAGCAGTTTTACCGGGACATCCTATGGCTACACCTTC.

The chain recombines TRBV5-1 with TRBJ2-3, with 13 bases identical to TRBD2. Germline loops: CDR1 SGHRS, CDR2 YFSETQ. Trimming at V came to 6 bases and at J to 14 bases, leaving 12 bases not matched to a gene. The CDR3 loop spans 14 amino acids. The CDR3 spells CASTPGTSGISVYF. The CDR3 coding sequence is TGCGCCAGCACCCCCGGGACTAGCGGGATAAGTGTGTATTTT.

The rearrangement uses TRBV28 and TRBJ2-3; 8 nucleotides align to TRBD2. CDR1 MDHEN and CDR2 SYDVKM come from the germline V gene. V was pared by 11 bases and J by 4 bases, with 17 bases of the junction left unmatched. This CDR3 region has 16 residues. CDR3 sequence reads: CACSAGLAGGSDTQYF. In DNA, the CDR3 is TGTGCCTGCTCAGCAGGGCTAGCGGGTGGGTCAGATACGCAGTATTTT.

The chain links TRBV7-6 to TRBJ2-5, with D perhaps matching TRBD1 or TRBD2 (7 bases each). V lost 5 bases to trimming and J lost 5 bases, with 21 bases between them. Germline V CDR1 and CDR2: SGHVS, FNYEAQ. The CDR3 runs 16 residues. The CDR3 sequence: CASSQGGGPGCETQYF. The DNA of the CDR3 is TGTGCCAGCAGCCAGGGGGGGGGCCCAGGGTGCGAGACCCAGTACTTC. The variable domain in full, completed from reference TRBV7-6 and TRBJ2-5, reads GAGVSQSPRYKVTKRGQDVALRCDPISGHVSLYWYRQALGQGPEFLTYFNYEAQQDKSGLPNDRFSAERPEGSISTLTIQRTEQRDSAMYRCASSQGGGPGCETQYFGPGTRLLVL.

V gene TRBV2 combines with J gene TRBJ2-1, with a possible D match to TRBD2 (6 bases). This CDR3 contains 15 residues. From germline, CDR1 is SNHLY and CDR2 FYNNEI. Trimming took off 2 bases at V and 6 bases at J, with 14 bases between the two ends. CDR3: CASSEWPSEVNEQFF. CDR3 in DNA: TGTGCCAGCAGTGAATGGCCTAGCGAAGTCAATGAGCAGTTCTTC.

This clone was detected only a few times. The chain is built from TRBV28 and TRBJ2-1; TRBD2 matches at 10 bases. Germline V gene lookup returns CDR1 MDHEN and CDR2 SYDVKM. This CDR3 has 16 amino acids. V shed 6 bases, J shed 1 base, and the junction held 6 bases outside the gene matches. The CDR3 nucleotides are TGTGCCAGCAGACCCCCACTAGCGGGGTCCTACAATGAGCAGTTCTTC. It translates to CASRPPLAGSYNEQFF.

This chain connects TRBV5-1 to TRBJ1-1; maybe TRBD1 (5 bases). The CDR3 has 13 residues. V was pared by 2 bases and J by 3 bases, with 8 bases between. Germline CDR1 is SGHRS and CDR2 is YFSETQ. The CDR3 DNA reads TGCGCCAGCAGCTTACAGGATTACACTGAAGCTTTCTTT. Its protein product is CASSLQDYTEAFF.

The chain carries TRBV18 and TRBJ1-2; unclear D gene. The CDR3 is made up of 17 amino acids. Trimming removed 3 bases at V and 4 bases at J, with 21 bases between. The V gene's germline CDR1 is KGHSH and CDR2 LQKENI. The CDR3 DNA is TGTGCCAGCTCACCTAGCGGGCACATTCTTACTGGCTATGGCTACACCTTC. Translated: CASSPSGHILTGYGYTF.

This clone was counted only a few times. The chain has TRBV2 and TRBJ2-1; 13 positions match TRBD2. J was trimmed by 6 bases and V by 8 bases; bases with no gene match: 1. From germline, CDR1 is SNHLY and CDR2 FYNNEI. CDR3 length: 13 amino acids. CDR3 in amino acids: CASGTSGINEQFF. As DNA, the CDR3 is TGTGCCAGCGGGACTAGCGGGATCAATGAGCAGTTCTTC.

Only a few counts were recorded for this clone. This chain connects TRBV18 to TRBJ2-7; 12 bases agree with TRBD2. V was clipped by 0 bases and J by 6 bases; unmatched bases: 6. Germline V lookup: CDR1 KGHSH, CDR2 LQKENI. This CDR3 contains 16 residues. The CDR3 DNA follows: TGTGCCAGCTCACCACCGACTAGCGGGAGAGGTATCGAGCAGTACTTC. The encoded protein is CASSPPTSGRGIEQYF.

The genes are TRBV27 and TRBJ2-6; D unclear. V lost 2 bases, J lost 2 bases, and 4 bases lay in between. Per the germline V gene, CDR1 is MNHEY and CDR2 is SMNVEV (reference sequence). The length of the CDR3 is 14 residues. CDR3 protein: CASSLNPGANVLTF. The CDR3 nucleotides are TGTGCCAGCAGTTTAAATCCTGGGGCCAACGTCCTGACTTTC.

The chain is built from TRBV2 and TRBJ1-2; the match to TRBD1 covers 10 bases. Germline CDR1 is SNHLY and CDR2 is FYNNEI. J gave up 4 bases and V 5 bases, and 4 bases lay outside the gene matches. This CDR3 has 14 residues. Here the CDR3 reads CASSQDRGIYGYTF. CDR3 nucleotide sequence: TGTGCCAGCAGTCAGGACAGGGGGATCTATGGCTACACCTTC.

The chain couples TRBV11-2 to TRBJ2-3, with D possibly TRBD2 on 6 matching bases. The CDR3 runs to 14 residues. CDR1 SGHAT and CDR2 FQNNGV come from the germline V gene. Trimming removed 3 bases at V and 3 bases at J, with 10 bases between. CDR3 amino acids: CASSFAGLTDTQYF. CDR3 bases: TGTGCCAGCAGCTTTGCGGGACTGACAGATACGCAGTATTTT. Complete variable domain (other parts from reference TRBV11-2 and TRBJ2-3): EAGVAQSPRYKIIEKRQSVAFWCNPISGHATLYWYQQILGQGPKLLIQFQNNGVVDDSQLPKDRFSAERLKGVDSTLKIQPAKLEDSAVYLCASSFAGLTDTQYFGPGTRLTVL.

This clone was seen once. This chain uses TRBV5-1 with TRBJ2-5; 9 bases fit TRBD1. CDR1 SGHRS and CDR2 YFSETQ come from the germline V gene. This CDR3 has 16 residues. Losses at the gene ends were 0 bases for V and 4 bases for J; bases not matched to a gene: 7. CDR3 nucleotides: TGCGCCAGCAGCTTGGCACAGGGGGCAATTCTAGAGACCCAGTACTTC. It yields the protein CASSLAQGAILETQYF.

The chain is built from TRBV28 and TRBJ1-2; D not resolved. V was pared by 5 bases and J by 4 bases, with 20 bases between. Germline lookup yields CDR1 MDHEN and CDR2 SYDVKM. The CDR3 is 16 amino acids. The CDR3 loop reads CASSPTGRNRAYGYTF. The DNA for the CDR3 is TGTGCCAGCAGTCCAACGGGAAGGAATCGGGCCTATGGCTACACCTTC.

On this clone itself: At the DNA level, this CDR3 is encoded by other sequences in the same sample as well. The chain recombines TRBV11-2 with TRBJ1-1, with TRBD1 matching over 10 bases. The CDR3 has 15 amino acids. V lost 1 base and J lost 5; bases outside the gene matches: 4. In germline, CDR1 is SGHAT, CDR2 FQNNGV. The CDR3 bases are TGTGCCAGCAGCTTAGGGACAGGGGGGAGTACTGAAGCTTTCTTT. Protein product: CASSLGTGGSTEAFF.

Comment on this clone: Other DNA sequences of this sample code for an identical CDR3. The chain is built from TRBV7-9 and TRBJ2-7; TRBD2 matches at 12 bases. CDR3 length equals 14 residues. Trimming at V came to 5 bases and at J to 4 bases, leaving 3 bases not matched to a gene. Germline V CDR1 and CDR2: SEHNR, FQNEAQ (reference sequence). CDR3 DNA sequence: TGTGCCAGCAGCCTCGGACTAGCGGGGTACGAGCAGTACTTC. Translated, it gives CASSLGLAGYEQYF.

The rearrangement links TRBV2 to TRBJ2-1, with D unclear. Germline CDR1 and CDR2: SNHLY and FYNNEI. The V and J ends lost 4 bases and 9 bases respectively, with 13 bases between them. The CDR3 contains 13 residues. CDR3 sequence reads: CASSGVGVGEQFF. The CDR3 DNA reads as TGTGCCAGCAGTGGGGTAGGAGTGGGTGAGCAGTTCTTC. The full variable domain, in which reference TRBV2 and TRBJ2-1 provide the parts outside the CDR3, is EPEVTQTPSHQVTQMGQEVILRCVPISNHLYFYWYRQILGQKVEFLVSFYNNEISEKSEIFDDQFSVERPDGSNFTLKIRSTKLEDSAMYFCASSGVGVGEQFFGPGTRLTVL.

V usage is TRBV6-4 and J usage is TRBJ2-3, with D possibly matching TRBD2 (5 bases). This CDR3 has 13 amino acids. V shed 3 bases and J shed 1 base, with 5 bases lying between them. From germline, CDR1 is MRHNA and CDR2 SNTAGT. The CDR3 here is CASSERGTDTQYF. CDR3 coding DNA: TGTGCCAGCAGTGAGCGGGGCACAGATACGCAGTATTTT.

The V call is TRBV11-2, the J call TRBJ2-3; the D gene could be TRBD1 or TRBD2 (5 bases each). Trimming cost V 2 bases and J 4 bases, with 16 bases left between them. The CDR3 extends over 16 amino acids. The germline V gene has CDR1 SGHAT and CDR2 FQNNGV. The CDR3 protein is CASSLSSWGSADTQYF. CDR3 DNA sequence: TGTGCCAGCAGCTTATCAAGCTGGGGGAGCGCAGATACGCAGTATTTT.

This clone was picked up many times. The chain combines TRBV4-1 with TRBJ2-7; unclear D gene. The CDR3 runs 13 residues. Trimming left V 4 bases short and J 3 bases short, with 10 bases between. Germline CDR1 MGHRA, CDR2 YSYEKL. This chain's CDR3 is CASSPLLFYEQYF. The DNA of the CDR3 is TGCGCCAGCAGCCCCCTACTTTTCTACGAGCAGTACTTC.

The chain carries TRBV29-1 and TRBJ1-1; 8 nucleotides agree with TRBD1. The V gene's germline CDR1 is SQVTM and CDR2 ANQGSEA. The trim removed 7 bases at V and 5 bases at J, leaving 6 bases unmatched. This CDR3 comprises 12 residues. CDR3: CSAQGARTEAFF. CDR3 in DNA: TGCAGCGCGCAGGGGGCGAGAACTGAAGCTTTCTTT.

The CDR3, as DNA: TGCGCCAGCAGCCAAGGTACCGGGACAGGGGGTAACATTCAGTACTTC. Encoded protein: CASSQGTGTGGNIQYF. V is TRBV4-1 and J is TRBJ2-4; 11 bases match TRBD1. V shed 1 base and J 7 bases; nucleotides not matched to a gene: 6. The germline V gene encodes CDR1 MGHRA and CDR2 YSYEKL. The CDR3 covers 16 residues.

At least ten counts were recorded for this clone. The genes are TRBV20-1 and TRBJ1-2; D may be TRBD1 (5 bases). V was trimmed by 6 bases and J by 8 bases, leaving 13 bases between them. The CDR3 runs to 11 residues. Germline CDR1 reads DFQATT; CDR2 reads SNEGSKA (reference sequence). CDR3 in amino acids: CSAQRGVGYTF. The CDR3, as DNA: TGCAGTGCCCAACGGGGGGTAGGCTACACCTTC.

The chain has TRBV19 and TRBJ1-5, with D perhaps matching TRBD1 (6 bases). This CDR3 contains 14 residues. Trimming removed 2 bases from V and 8 bases from J, with 13 bases in between. From germline, CDR1 is LNHDA and CDR2 SQIVND (reference sequence). The CDR3 sequence is CASSISQGLKPQHF. The CDR3 nucleotides are TGTGCCAGTAGTATATCACAGGGTTTGAAGCCCCAGCATTTT.

The J gene is TRBJ1-5, the V gene TRBV15; D gene uncertain. There are 16 residues in the CDR3. Trimming took 5 bases from V and 0 from J, leaving 14 bases between them. Germline V lookup: CDR1 LNHNV, CDR2 YYDKDF (reference sequence). The DNA for the CDR3 is TGTGCCACCAGCTCCACCCGAGTACGTAGCAATCAGCCCCAGCATTTT. Translated, it gives CATSSTRVRSNQPQHF.

The chain carries TRBV28 and TRBJ1-2; tentative D call: TRBD1 (5 bases). Germline CDR1 and CDR2: MDHEN and SYDVKM. Between the trimmed V and J ends, which lost 10 bases and 5 bases, there was a span of 14 bases. The CDR3 is made up of 12 amino acids. CDR3 amino acids: CAIGVTGYGYTF. The CDR3 DNA is TGTGCCATCGGGGTCACAGGTTATGGCTACACCTTC.

The J gene is TRBJ1-4, the V gene TRBV11-2, with 7 bases identical to TRBD1. Germline V gene sequence: CDR1 SGHAT, CDR2 FQNNGV. The CDR3 covers 14 residues. J gave up 7 bases and V 5 bases, and 7 bases lay outside the gene matches. CDR3 coding DNA: TGTGCCAGCAGCAAAACAGGGGATGCTGAAAAACTGTTTTTT. It encodes CASSKTGDAEKLFF.

The chain joins TRBV2 to TRBJ1-2; possibly TRBD1 for D (6 bases). There are 12 residues in the CDR3. Trimming cost V 7 bases and J 2 bases, with 8 bases left between them. Germline V CDR1 and CDR2: SNHLY, FYNNEI. This CDR3 is CASNGQNYGYTF. CDR3 nucleotides: TGTGCCAGCAACGGACAGAACTATGGCTACACCTTC.

This rearrangement joins TRBV25-1 to TRBJ2-7; D remains unclear. Germline V gives CDR1 MGHDK, CDR2 SYGVNS. The germline V and J ends were trimmed by 4 bases and 2 bases, with 3 bases remaining between them. This CDR3 has 11 residues. CDR3 in amino acids: CASSATYEQYF. The DNA for the CDR3 is TGTGCCAGCAGTGCCACCTACGAGCAGTACTTC.

This chain uses TRBV5-8 with TRBJ1-5; no firm D call. The CDR3 spans 13 residues. From germline, CDR1 is SGHTS and CDR2 YDEGEE. The germline V and J ends were trimmed by 0 bases and 9 bases, with 10 bases remaining between them. CDR3 nucleotides: TGTGCCAGCAGCTTGGAACAGTTTGCGCCCCAGCATTTT. It translates to CASSLEQFAPQHF. The full variable domain, its missing parts supplied by reference TRBV5-8 and TRBJ1-5, is EAGVTQSPTHLIKTRGQQATLRCSPISGHTSVYWYQQALGLGLQFLLWYDEGEERNRGNFPPRFSGRQFPNYSSELNVNALELEDSALYLCASSLEQFAPQHFGDGTRLSIL.